This T cell receptor (beta chain) was observed in a study of blood T cell repertoires in COVID-19. Study overall: Sites in the United States, Italy and Spain provided acute and convalescent COVID-19 samples. T cells, B-cell-depleted T cells, or PBMCs supplied cDNA or gDNA.

The method was immunoSEQ multiplex PCR; TCRdb's version includes in-frame clones alone and lacks a portion of them. This table holds approximately 260,000 clones, roughly three quarters found once. The TCR originated in a woman aged 40 to 50 with active or convalescent COVID-19. Sequencing was carried out using peripheral blood.

CDR3 coding DNA: TGCGCCAGCAGCCGCTTCCGACAGGAGAGGGAATATTTT. It codes for CASSRFRQEREYF. This chain joins TRBV4-1 and TRBJ1-3; TRBD1 is a possible D gene (6 bases). Germline-derived CDR1 and CDR2 are MGHRA and YSYEKL. V lost 4 bases and J 15 bases, leaving 19 bases between the germline ends. This CDR3 spans 13 amino acids.